This T cell receptor beta chain was identified during a study of naive and memory T cell subsets. RNA was extracted from around 2.7 ml of whole blood of healthy adults. An oligonucleotide containing a UMI was ligated to the 3' end of TCR cDNA. Cells were not sorted; total RNA input targeted roughly 1 to 1,100 ng. Many counts were recorded for this clonotype. The antigen is unknown. Blood and skin TCR RNA was reverse transcribed with alpha and beta constant primers. Four PCR rounds used nested alpha and beta constant region primers plus the SP2 primer. TCRdb reprocessed the 5' RACE reads with MiXCR, giving one entry per CDR3 protein. This table holds approximately 27,000 distinct CDR3 sequences, approximately 20% found once. The CDR3 extends over 12 amino acids. The ends were cut back, 8 bases at V and 3 bases at J, with 10 bases in the middle. CDR1 is MNHNS, CDR2 SASEGT, per germline. Study results and limitations: TCR transcript changes with activation or differentiation may affect this RNA method.

The chain couples TRBV6-1 to TRBJ1-2; possibly TRBD1 for D (5 bases). The receptor's source is a female donor in good health. This chain's CDR3 is CASGGVYYGYTF. The CDR3 DNA sequence: TGTGCCAGCGGGGGGGTTTACTATGGCTACACCTTC.